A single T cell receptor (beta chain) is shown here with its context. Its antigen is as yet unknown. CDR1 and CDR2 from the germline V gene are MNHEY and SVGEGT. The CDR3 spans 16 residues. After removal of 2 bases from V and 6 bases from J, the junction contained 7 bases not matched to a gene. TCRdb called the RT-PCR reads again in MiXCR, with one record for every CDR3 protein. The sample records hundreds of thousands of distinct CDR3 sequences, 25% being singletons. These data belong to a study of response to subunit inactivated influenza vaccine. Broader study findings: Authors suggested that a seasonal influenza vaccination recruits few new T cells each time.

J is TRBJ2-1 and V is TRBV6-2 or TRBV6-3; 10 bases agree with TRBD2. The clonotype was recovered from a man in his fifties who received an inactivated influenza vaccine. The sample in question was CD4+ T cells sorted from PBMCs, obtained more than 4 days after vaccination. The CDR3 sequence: CASSYRGLAGANEQFF. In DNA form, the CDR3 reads TGTGCCAGCAGTTACAGAGGGCTAGCGGGGGCCAATGAGCAGTTCTTC.